The 26 T cell receptor beta chains listed next were all sequenced from one sample in a study of regulatory T cells. No antigen has been identified for these receptors. Study-level findings and limits: Hydrophobic residues at CDR3 positions 6 and 7 were enriched in conventional CD4+ T cells of CD3G-deficient patients.

Primers: 52 TRBV forward and 13 TRBJ reverse. The protocol was immunoSEQ multiplex PCR, while the TCRdb copy is restricted to in-frame clones and leaves out a portion. Of about 23,000 clones in the sample, around nine tenths were seen once. Sequenced sample: conventional CD4+ T cells sorted from blood. The source of these receptors is a child aged 5-17 years with CD3G deficiency.

The table lists this clone with a count of one. The chain couples TRBV7-9 to TRBJ1-1; 11 positions match TRBD1. The CDR3 covers 16 residues. CDR1 SEHNR and CDR2 FQNEAQ come from the germline V gene (reference sequence). V gave up 4 bases and J gave up 1 base; unmatched junction bases: 5. CDR3 sequence: CASSSDRGRGNTEAFF. The CDR3 DNA sequence: TGTGCCAGCAGCTCGGACAGGGGGCGCGGGAACACTGAAGCTTTCTTT.

The chain employs TRBV18 and TRBJ2-3; 7 nucleotides match TRBD2. Unmatched junction bases numbered 5, after V lost 2 bases and J lost 3 bases. Germline CDR1 and CDR2: KGHSH and LQKENI. This CDR3 spans 15 amino acids. CDR3 DNA: TGTGCCAGCTCACCATCGACTAGCCATACAGATACGCAGTATTTT. As protein: CASSPSTSHTDTQYF.

This chain joins TRBV28 and TRBJ1-2; D is unresolved. V shed 5 bases and J shed 5 bases, with 12 bases lying between them. Germline V CDR1 and CDR2: MDHEN, SYDVKM. CDR3 size: 13 residues. DNA for the CDR3: TGTGCCAGCAGTGAATGGGAGGCGTATGGCTACACCTTC. It specifies CASSEWEAYGYTF.

The chain couples TRBV6-1 to TRBJ2-1, with D possibly matching TRBD2 (7 bases). This CDR3 spans 15 amino acids. Germline values: CDR1 MNHNS, CDR2 SASEGT. V lost 6 bases to trimming and J lost 4 bases, with 16 bases between them. In DNA form, the CDR3 reads TGTGCCAGCAGGGGGGGCGGGAGATCGTACAATGAGCAGTTCTTC. Its protein product is CASRGGGRSYNEQFF.

The J gene is TRBJ2-4, the V gene TRBV6-1; D gene ambiguous. This CDR3 is 19 amino acids long. V lost 2 bases and J lost 0, with 20 bases in between. Germline V gene sequence: CDR1 MNHNS, CDR2 SASEGT. DNA of the CDR3: TGTGCCAGCAGTGAAAGAGCCGCACAGACTTCCTTAGCCAAAAACATTCAGTACTTC. Translation: CASSERAAQTSLAKNIQYF.

The V call is TRBV5-1, the J call TRBJ2-1; D remains ambiguous. Germline lookup yields CDR1 SGHRS and CDR2 YFSETQ. The CDR3 runs 14 residues. V was trimmed by 0 bases and J by 7 bases, leaving 11 bases between them. CDR3 loop: CASSLGLPGNEQFF. The CDR3 nucleotides read TGCGCCAGCAGCTTGGGACTGCCTGGAAATGAGCAGTTCTTC.

V is TRBV19 and J is TRBJ1-5; D not certain. V was shortened by 1 base and J by 5 bases, with 12 bases between the two germline ends. The germline V gene encodes CDR1 LNHDA and CDR2 SQIVND (reference sequence). CDR3 length: 15 amino acids. The CDR3 coding sequence is TGTGCCAGTAGTATAGGAGACGCAGTCTATCAGCCCCAGCATTTT. This gives the protein CASSIGDAVYQPQHF.

V gene TRBV7-8 combines with J gene TRBJ2-7, with a weak D call TRBD1 (6 bases). The V end was cut by 1 base, the J end by 7 bases, with 11 bases between. This CDR3 has 13 amino acids. The germline V gene encodes CDR1 SGHVS and CDR2 FQNEAQ. CDR3 sequence: CASSLVPGQEQYF. CDR3 sequence (DNA): TGTGCCAGCAGCTTAGTACCGGGACAAGAGCAGTACTTC.

The chain recombines TRBV5-1 with TRBJ2-7; the match to TRBD1 covers 8 bases. Germline-derived CDR1 and CDR2 are SGHRS and YFSETQ. The J segment lost 1 base and the V segment lost 2 bases, leaving 2 bases of the junction unmatched. This CDR3 region has 14 residues. CDR3 sequence (DNA): TGCGCCAGCAGCTTCGGGACAGGATCCTACGAGCAGTACTTC. Translation gives CASSFGTGSYEQYF.

CDR3 DNA sequence: TGTGCCAGCAGCTTGATGGGCTACGAGCAGTACTTC. As protein: CASSLMGYEQYF. The rearrangement joins TRBV11-2 to TRBJ2-7, with D unresolved. The CDR3 length is 12 residues. V shed 3 bases and J shed 3 bases, with 6 bases lying between them. From germline, CDR1 is SGHAT and CDR2 FQNNGV.

By sample fraction, this clone is medium-sized (0.01 to 0.1%). The rearrangement joins TRBV19 to TRBJ2-1; 8 positions agree with TRBD2. Germline CDR1 is LNHDA and CDR2 is SQIVND (reference sequence). This CDR3 region has 15 residues. Trimming removed 3 bases from V and 9 bases from J; junction bases left unmatched: 10. The CDR3 DNA reads TGTGCCAGTAGTATTGACGGGAGGGGGTCCTCTGAGCAGTTCTTC. Translated, it gives CASSIDGRGSSEQFF. Drawing the rest from reference TRBV19 and TRBJ2-1, the complete variable domain is DGGITQSPKYLFRKEGQNVTLSCEQNLNHDAMYWYRQDPGQGLRLIYYSQIVNDFQKGDIAEGYSVSREKKESFPLTVTSAQKNPTAFYLCASSIDGRGSSEQFFGPGTRLTVL.

This clone has more than one count but fewer than ten. The gene calls are TRBV28 and TRBJ2-4, with unresolved D. From germline, CDR1 is MDHEN and CDR2 SYDVKM. The CDR3 has 17 amino acids. V lost 6 bases, J lost 3 bases, and 21 bases lay in between. The CDR3 is CASSPPPGRPNKNIQYF. The CDR3 DNA is TGTGCCAGCAGCCCCCCACCAGGCCGGCCTAACAAAAACATTCAGTACTTC.

This chain's CDR3 is CASSLRTGASNQPQHF. The DNA of the CDR3 is TGTGCCAGCAGTTTACGGACAGGGGCCAGCAATCAGCCCCAGCATTTT. The rearrangement joins TRBV28 to TRBJ1-5, with 9 bases lining up with TRBD1. Trimming removed 2 bases from V and 1 base from J; junction bases left unmatched: 3. The CDR3 spans 16 residues. Looked up from germline, CDR1 is MDHEN and CDR2 is SYDVKM.

The chain has TRBV6-1 and TRBJ1-2, with D perhaps TRBD1 (6 bases). The CDR3 has 14 amino acids. Trimming took 1 base from V and 4 from J, leaving 10 bases between them. Germline V CDR1 and CDR2: MNHNS, SASEGT. The CDR3: CASSEGGALYGYTF. CDR3 sequence (DNA): TGTGCCAGCAGTGAAGGGGGGGCGCTCTATGGCTACACCTTC.

This chain links TRBV19 with TRBJ1-5; D unresolved. The length of the CDR3 is 15 residues. The ends were cut back, 2 bases at V and 5 bases at J, with 13 bases in the middle. Germline CDR1 LNHDA, CDR2 SQIVND (reference sequence). The DNA of the CDR3 is TGTGCCAGTAGTATACTAGGAGGGAACCATCAGCCCCAGCATTTT. It specifies CASSILGGNHQPQHF.

This clone was seen a handful of times. J is TRBJ1-2 and V is TRBV30; TRBD1 aligns across 8 bases. V was pared by 6 bases and J by 5 bases, with 11 bases of the junction left unmatched. This CDR3 is 14 amino acids long. Germline assignment: CDR1 GTSNPN and CDR2 SVGIG (reference sequence). CDR3 residues: CACQPGGRWYGYTF. The CDR3 DNA is TGTGCCTGCCAACCAGGGGGCCGGTGGTATGGCTACACCTTC.

The V call is TRBV5-1, the J call TRBJ1-1; D call uncertain. The CDR3 length is 14 residues. Trimming pared 0 bases from V and 0 bases from J, leaving 6 bases between. Germline V CDR1 and CDR2: SGHRS, YFSETQ. The CDR3, as DNA: TGCGCCAGCAGCTTGGTGACCATGAACACTGAAGCTTTCTTT. Translating it yields CASSLVTMNTEAFF.

The count of this clone is one. At the DNA level, this CDR3 is encoded by other sequences in the same sample as well. The gene calls are TRBV19 and TRBJ1-1; tentative D call: TRBD1 (6 bases). The ends were cut back, 5 bases at V and 1 base at J, with 14 bases in the middle. Germline-derived CDR1 and CDR2 are LNHDA and SQIVND (reference sequence). The CDR3 consists of 15 residues. The CDR3 loop reads CASSPLTGANTEAFF. In nucleotides, the CDR3 is TGTGCCAGTAGTCCCCTGACAGGAGCGAACACTGAAGCTTTCTTT.

The genes are TRBV11-2 and TRBJ2-7, with 7 bases that match TRBD2. J lost 3 bases, V lost 5 bases, and 7 bases had no gene match. Per the germline V gene, CDR1 is SGHAT and CDR2 is FQNNGV. The CDR3 loop spans 14 amino acids. The CDR3 loop is CASSLTSDFYEQYF. The CDR3 region has the DNA TGTGCCAGCAGCCTTACTAGCGACTTCTACGAGCAGTACTTC.

The CDR3 DNA reads TGTGCCAGCAGCTCCCGAGGGGCTAGCGGGAGGAGAGCAAAAGATACGCAGTATTTT. Translating gives CASSSRGASGRRAKDTQYF. The chain has TRBV7-2 and TRBJ2-3; 11 bases line up with TRBD2. CDR1 and CDR2 (germline): SGHTA, FQGNSA. J lost 5 bases, V lost 4 bases, and 17 bases had no gene match. CDR3 length equals 19 residues.

The rearrangement links TRBV6-1 to TRBJ1-2; D perhaps matches TRBD1 (5 bases). The CDR3 is made up of 15 amino acids. Trimming left V 1 base short and J 4 bases short, with 13 bases between. Germline V CDR1 and CDR2: MNHNS, SASEGT. CDR3 amino acids: CASSEDTGDGYGYTF. The DNA for the CDR3 is TGTGCCAGCAGTGAAGACACAGGCGACGGCTATGGCTACACCTTC.

For the CDR3, the DNA is TGTGCCAGCAGCTTATATCGACCAGGGGATACGCAGTATTTT. Its translation is CASSLYRPGDTQYF. The V gene is TRBV7-9, the J gene TRBJ2-3; D possibly corresponds to TRBD1 (5 bases). Germline-derived CDR1 and CDR2 are SEHNR and FQNEAQ (reference sequence). There are 14 residues in the CDR3. Trimming pared 2 bases from V and 6 bases from J, leaving 12 bases between.

The genes are TRBV7-9 and TRBJ2-1, with D tentatively TRBD1 or TRBD2 (5 bases each). This CDR3 has 16 amino acids. The germline V gene encodes CDR1 SEHNR and CDR2 FQNEAQ (reference sequence). V was trimmed by 5 bases and J by 2 bases, leaving 16 bases between them. The CDR3 DNA follows: TGTGCCAGCAGCCCTGGGGGAGTAGGGGCCTACAATGAGCAGTTCTTC. This translates into CASSPGGVGAYNEQFF.

This chain links TRBV6-1 with TRBJ1-2; 9 bases line up with TRBD1. V lost 7 bases and J lost 6; bases outside the gene matches: 9. Per the germline V gene, CDR1 is MNHNS and CDR2 is SASEGT. This CDR3 spans 14 amino acids. This CDR3 is CASIPGQGSDGYTF. The CDR3 DNA sequence: TGTGCCAGCATTCCGGGACAGGGCTCGGATGGCTACACCTTC.

In DNA, the CDR3 is TGCGCCAGCAGTAGAGCGGGAGGGCCAGATACGCAGTATTTT. This gives the protein CASSRAGGPDTQYF. The chain is built from TRBV5-1 and TRBJ2-3, with TRBD2 matching 10 bases. Per the germline V gene, CDR1 is SGHRS and CDR2 is YFSETQ. V shed 5 bases, J shed 4 bases, and the junction held 4 bases outside the gene matches. The CDR3 contains 14 residues.

J is TRBJ2-7 and V is TRBV28; 9 positions match TRBD2. The germline V gene encodes CDR1 MDHEN and CDR2 SYDVKM. V lost 6 bases and J lost 0; bases outside the gene matches: 3. This CDR3 contains 14 residues. The CDR3 nucleotides read TGTGCCAGCAGCCGTAGCGGGAGCTCCTACGAGCAGTACTTC. This translates into CASSRSGSSYEQYF.